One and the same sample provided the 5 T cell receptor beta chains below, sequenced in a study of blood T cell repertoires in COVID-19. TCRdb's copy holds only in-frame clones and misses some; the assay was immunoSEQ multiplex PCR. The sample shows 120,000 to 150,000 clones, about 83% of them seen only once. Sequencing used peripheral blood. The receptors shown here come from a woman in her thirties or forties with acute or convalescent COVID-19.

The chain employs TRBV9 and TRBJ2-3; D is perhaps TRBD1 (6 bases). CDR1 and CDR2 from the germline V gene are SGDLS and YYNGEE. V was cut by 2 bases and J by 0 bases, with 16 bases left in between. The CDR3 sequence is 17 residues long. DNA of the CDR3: TGTGCCAGCAGCGTGGATACAGGGTTTCTCAGCACAGATACGCAGTATTTT. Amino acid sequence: CASSVDTGFLSTDTQYF. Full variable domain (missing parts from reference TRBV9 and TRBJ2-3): DSGVTQTPKHLITATGQRVTLRCSPRSGDLSVYWYQQSLDQGLQFLIQYYNGEERAKGNILERFSAQQFPDLHSELNLSSLELGDSALYFCASSVDTGFLSTDTQYFGPGTRLTVL.

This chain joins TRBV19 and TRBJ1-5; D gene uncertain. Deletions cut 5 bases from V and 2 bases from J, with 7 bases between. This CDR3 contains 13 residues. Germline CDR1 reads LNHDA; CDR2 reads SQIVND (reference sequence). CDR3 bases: TGTGCCAGTAGTTGGACTGGCAATCAGCCCCAGCATTTT. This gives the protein CASSWTGNQPQHF.

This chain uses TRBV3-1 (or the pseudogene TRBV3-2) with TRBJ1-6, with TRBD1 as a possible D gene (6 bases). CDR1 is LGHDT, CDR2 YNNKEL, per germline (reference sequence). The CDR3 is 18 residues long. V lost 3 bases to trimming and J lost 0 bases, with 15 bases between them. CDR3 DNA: TGTGCCAGCAGCCAGGACAGCCTTAGCCTCTCCTATAATTCACCCCTCCACTTT. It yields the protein CASSQDSLSLSYNSPLHF.

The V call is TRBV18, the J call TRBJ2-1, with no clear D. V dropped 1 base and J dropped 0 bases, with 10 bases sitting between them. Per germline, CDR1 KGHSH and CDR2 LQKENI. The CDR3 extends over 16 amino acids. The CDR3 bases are TGTGCCAGCTCACCACAACCTACTCTCTCCTACAATGAGCAGTTCTTC. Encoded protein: CASSPQPTLSYNEQFF. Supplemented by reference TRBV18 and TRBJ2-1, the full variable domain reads NAGVMQNPRHLVRRRGQEARLRCSPMKGHSHVYWYRQLPEEGLKFMVYLQKENIIDESGMPKERFSAEFPKEGPSILRIQQVVRGDSAAYFCASSPQPTLSYNEQFFGPGTRLTVL.

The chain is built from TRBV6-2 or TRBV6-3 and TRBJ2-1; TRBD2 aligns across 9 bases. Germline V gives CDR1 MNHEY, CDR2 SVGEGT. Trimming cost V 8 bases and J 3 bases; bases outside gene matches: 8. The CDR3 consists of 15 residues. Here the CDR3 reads CASGHSGSIYNEQFF. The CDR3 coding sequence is TGTGCCAGCGGCCATAGCGGGAGCATCTACAATGAGCAGTTCTTC.